These 22 T cell receptor beta chains share one sample of origin, sequenced in a study of control samples from healthy donors and cancer patients. Generated by immunoSEQ multiplex PCR, the TCRdb table keeps only in-frame clones and is missing some. This sample has 95,000 to 150,000 clones; approximately 87% occur once, and the top ten carry 12%. The sample consisted of blood. These receptors were taken from a man in his thirties or forties in good health.

As regards this clone: One junction end disagrees with the germline gene, perhaps due to a read error. The J gene is TRBJ2-3, the V gene TRBV27, with TRBD2 identical over 10 bases. This CDR3 is 16 amino acids long. From germline, CDR1 is MNHEY and CDR2 SMNVEV (reference sequence). The CDR3 bases are TGTGCCAGCAGACTCCTAGCGGGGGACTACACAGATGCGCAGTATTTT. Residues: CASRLLAGDYTDAQYF.

The CDR3 sequence: CASSRDALDGDTEAFF. Here the CDR3 DNA reads TGTGCCAGCTCACGGGACGCCTTAGACGGTGACACTGAAGCTTTCTTT. The V gene is TRBV18, the J gene TRBJ1-1; perhaps TRBD1 as D (5 bases). Trimming pared 4 bases from V and 3 bases from J, leaving 18 bases between. This CDR3 has 16 amino acids. Germline V lookup: CDR1 KGHSH, CDR2 LQKENI.

This clone was seen only a few times. V is TRBV18 and J is TRBJ1-5, with D hard to call. The ends were cut back, 2 bases at V and 4 bases at J, with 9 bases in the middle. This CDR3 is built from 14 residues. Per germline, CDR1 KGHSH and CDR2 LQKENI. Here the CDR3 DNA reads TGTGCCAGCTCACCAATGAAGGGAAATCAGCCCCAGCATTTT. Its protein is CASSPMKGNQPQHF.

This clone was seen only once. The CDR3 loop reads CASSRGQGGQPQHF. In DNA, the CDR3 is TGTGCCAGCAGCCGGGGACAGGGAGGACAGCCCCAGCATTTT. This sequence joins TRBV5-6 and TRBJ1-5; 9 nucleotides agree with TRBD1. This CDR3 region has 14 residues. CDR1 is SGHDT, CDR2 YYEEEE, per germline. With 4 bases clipped from V and 7 bases from J, the junction kept 6 bases outside the gene matches.

This rearrangement joins TRBV24-1 to TRBJ2-7; D gene unclear. Trimming pared 2 bases from V and 6 bases from J, leaving 10 bases between. The CDR3 is 13 amino acids. The germline gives CDR1 KGHDR, CDR2 SFDVKD. CDR3 in DNA: TGTGCCACCAGTGATTGGCCTAATTTCGAGCAGTACTTC. Amino acids: CATSDWPNFEQYF.

V gene TRBV27 combines with J gene TRBJ1-5; 8 bases are shared with TRBD1. Trimming at V came to 3 bases and at J to 3 bases, leaving 4 bases not matched to a gene. The germline CDR1 and CDR2 sequences are MNHEY and SMNVEV (reference sequence). This CDR3 has 15 amino acids. The CDR3 bases are TGTGCCAGCAGTTTCAGGGGGCGACACAATCAGCCCCAGCATTTT. Amino acids: CASSFRGRHNQPQHF.

This clone was counted a few times. J is TRBJ2-3 and V is TRBV2; D ambiguous. V shed 5 bases and J shed 4 bases, with 7 bases lying between them. The CDR3 runs 12 residues. Germline values: CDR1 SNHLY, CDR2 FYNNEI. This CDR3 is CASSSQADTQYF. The DNA of the CDR3 is TGTGCCAGCAGTTCGCAAGCAGATACGCAGTATTTT.

The chain has TRBV5-5 and TRBJ1-6; tentatively, D is TRBD1 (6 bases). Germline-derived CDR1 and CDR2 are SGHKS and YYEKEE (reference sequence). This CDR3 spans 13 amino acids. The ends were cut back, 2 bases at V and 7 bases at J, with 7 bases in the middle. CDR3 sequence reads: CASSLGGNSPLHF. The CDR3 DNA sequence: TGTGCCAGCAGCTTAGGGGGGAATTCACCCCTCCACTTT.

V usage is TRBV10-1 and J usage is TRBJ1-3, with D unclear. The CDR3 is 19 residues long. Trimming took 0 bases from V and 0 from J, leaving 18 bases between them. Germline V gene sequence: CDR1 WNHNN, CDR2 SYGVQD (reference sequence). CDR3 region: CASSESPDSGGISGNTIYF. CDR3 nucleotides: TGCGCCAGCAGTGAGTCCCCGGACTCGGGAGGGATCTCTGGAAACACCATATATTTT.

The rearrangement uses TRBV2 and TRBJ2-5; a weak D match, TRBD1 (5 bases). V was trimmed by 3 bases and J by 0 bases, leaving 11 bases between them. CDR1 and CDR2 from the germline V gene are SNHLY and FYNNEI. The CDR3 covers 15 residues. CDR3 sequence: CASSDPQGNQETQYF. In DNA, the CDR3 is TGTGCCAGCAGTGACCCGCAGGGCAACCAAGAGACCCAGTACTTC.

This clone has just one count. The genes are TRBV10-2 and TRBJ1-1; TRBD1 matches 7 bases. Trimming removed 6 bases from V and 4 bases from J; junction bases left unmatched: 8. Germline V gives CDR1 WSHSY, CDR2 SAAADI. This CDR3 is 14 amino acids long. CDR3 sequence (DNA): TGCGCCAGCAGAGGACAGGTCGGCGGCACTGAAGCTTTCTTT. This translates into CASRGQVGGTEAFF.

This chain joins TRBV12-3 or TRBV12-4 and TRBJ2-3; 8 bases are shared with TRBD1. The V segment lost 5 bases and the J segment 3 bases; nucleotides outside the gene matches: 1. The CDR3 consists of 13 residues. The CDR3 loop is CASSRTGTDTQYF. CDR3 DNA sequence: TGTGCCAGCAGTAGGACAGGGACAGATACGCAGTATTTT.

The rearrangement links TRBV9 to TRBJ1-2; no reliable D call. Germline-derived CDR1 and CDR2 are SGDLS and YYNGEE. This CDR3 has 11 residues. Trimming took 0 bases from V and 7 from J, leaving 4 bases between them. CDR3 amino acids: CASSVGLGYTF. DNA of the CDR3: TGTGCCAGCAGCGTAGGTCTTGGCTACACCTTC.

V and J are TRBV28 and TRBJ2-7; TRBD1 agrees at 8 bases. In germline, CDR1 is MDHEN, CDR2 SYDVKM. The CDR3 consists of 14 residues. J gave up 2 bases and V 6 bases, and 6 bases lay outside the gene matches. The CDR3 bases are TGTGCCAGCAGGCCGGGACAGGCGACCTACGAGCAGTACGTC. This translates into CASRPGQATYEQYV.

The chain employs TRBV18 and TRBJ1-1; D is ambiguous. Germline loops: CDR1 KGHSH, CDR2 LQKENI. The CDR3 has 13 amino acids. With 6 bases removed from V and 5 bases from J, the gap between germline ends came to 13 bases. The CDR3 DNA sequence: TGTGCCAGCTCGGGCGGGGTCCAGACTGAAGCTTTCTTT. Translating gives CASSGGVQTEAFF.

A remark on this clone: A much larger clonotype is one base distant, so this may be a read error. This sample includes further DNA sequences coding for the same CDR3. This rearrangement joins TRBV4-1 to TRBJ1-2; 11 bases are shared with TRBD1. CDR3 length: 16 residues. CDR1 and CDR2 (germline): MGHRA, YSYEKL. CDR3 coding DNA: TGCGCCCGCAGCCATGGGTGGGGGGGACAGGGGGAAGGCTACACCTTC. It codes for CARSHGWGGQGEGYTF.

This rearrangement joins TRBV13 to TRBJ1-5; no clear D. Per the germline V gene, CDR1 is PRHDT and CDR2 is FYEKMQ (reference sequence). Trimming shortened V by 0 bases and J by 2 bases, and 11 bases separated the two germline ends. The CDR3 consists of 16 residues. The CDR3 DNA reads as TGTGCCAGCAGCTTAGGTGGAGGGAGTGGCAATCAGCCCCAGCATTTT. Translation gives CASSLGGGSGNQPQHF.

The chain is built from TRBV24-1 and TRBJ1-5, with TRBD1 matching over 7 bases. V dropped 3 bases and J dropped 6; count of bases not matched to a gene: 7. Per germline, CDR1 KGHDR and CDR2 SFDVKD. The length of the CDR3 is 15 residues. In DNA form, the CDR3 reads TGTGCCACCAGTGATGCCGACAGGGACGGTCAGCCCCAGCATTTT. Residues: CATSDADRDGQPQHF.

With regard to this clone: The sample carries other DNA sequences with the same CDR3. The chain has TRBV5-1 and TRBJ1-1; D gene ambiguous. The CDR3 runs to 13 residues. CDR1 and CDR2 from the germline V gene are SGHRS and YFSETQ. Trimming removed 7 bases at V and 1 base at J, with 11 bases between. CDR3 sequence: CASSEGRNTEAFF. CDR3 nucleotide sequence: TGCGCCAGCTCGGAAGGGAGGAACACTGAAGCTTTCTTT. Looking up the rest from reference TRBV5-1 and TRBJ1-1 gives the full variable domain: KAGVTQTPRYLIKTRGQQVTLSCSPISGHRSVSWYQQTPGQGLQFLFEYFSETQRNKGNFPGRFSGRQFSNSRSEMNVSTLELGDSALYLCASSEGRNTEAFFGQGTRLTVV.

The chain combines TRBV9 with TRBJ1-2; D is possibly TRBD1 (6 bases). Looked up from germline, CDR1 is SGDLS and CDR2 is YYNGEE. Trimming pared 4 bases from V and 6 bases from J, leaving 16 bases between. The CDR3 runs to 14 residues. CDR3 sequence: CASSFRTERNGYTF. The DNA for the CDR3 is TGTGCCAGCAGCTTCCGGACAGAAAGGAATGGCTACACCTTC.

The rearrangement joins TRBV12-3 or TRBV12-4 to TRBJ2-5; D unclear. Deletions cut 2 bases from V and 1 base from J, with 5 bases between. The CDR3 covers 13 residues. The CDR3 here is CASSLSSQETQYF. In DNA, the CDR3 is TGTGCCAGCAGTTTAAGTTCCCAAGAGACCCAGTACTTC.

The chain employs TRBV5-5 and TRBJ2-4, with D unresolved. In germline, CDR1 is SGHKS, CDR2 YYEKEE (reference sequence). The CDR3 length is 14 residues. V lost 0 bases, J lost 0 bases, and 4 bases lay in between. The CDR3 spells CASSLGEAKNIQYF. CDR3 bases: TGTGCCAGCAGCTTGGGGGAAGCCAAAAACATTCAGTACTTC.